This TCR beta chain was recovered during a study of cytomegalovirus exposure and HLA in healthy donors. General study results and limits: More clonal expansion characterized HLA-associated TCR beta chains than equally common others in a later analysis.

Germline lookup yields CDR1 MNHEY and CDR2 SVGAGI. The CDR3 is made up of 12 amino acids. Trimming removed 4 bases from V and 11 bases from J, with 13 bases in between. The PCR contained 60 Vbeta and 13 Jbeta primers. This table comes from immunoSEQ multiplex PCR, and its TCRdb copy is limited to in-frame clones, with some not included. This repertoire shows roughly 180,000 clones, 78% found once; its top ten account for about 3%. Details on this clone: What it recognizes is unknown.

This rearrangement joins TRBV6-5 to TRBJ2-3; weak D call: TRBD2 (6 bases). The receptor's source is a female donor in good health and CMV-seronegative. Material: PBMCs. DNA for the CDR3: TGTGCCAGCAGTTCGACTAGGAAGAGGCAGTATTTT. Residues: CASSSTRKRQYF.